This T cell receptor beta chain was found in a study of CD8 T cells in ankylosing spondylitis. General study findings and limits: Several of the motif variants were reported before in synovial fluid and blood from reactive arthritis. Apparently characteristic of ankylosing spondylitis blood was a TCR beta motif (fewer than 10 highly homologous variants).

By quantitative 5'-RACE with molecular barcodes, the TCR beta libraries were made. TCRdb re-analysed the 5' RACE reads in MiXCR, keeping a single row per CDR3 protein. The repertoire consists of 200,000 to 300,000 distinct CDR3 sequences, with 10% occurring once and the leading ten covering 2.5% to 3%. This clonotype was counted ten times or more. The antigen remains unidentified. Germline assignment: CDR1 ENHRY and CDR2 SYGVKD. Trimming took 4 bases from V and 8 from J; bases not matched to a gene: 15. The CDR3 runs 16 residues. The sequence came from a male donor with ankylosing spondylitis or in good health (not recorded which). The chain couples TRBV10-3 to TRBJ1-2; 8 nucleotides agree with TRBD1. The sequenced material came from blood, either unsorted or a sorted T cell fraction (not recorded which). The CDR3 DNA reads as TGTGCCATCAGTGCTATCGACAGGGGCCCCCTCCCGGGCTACACCTTC. Residues: CAISAIDRGPLPGYTF.